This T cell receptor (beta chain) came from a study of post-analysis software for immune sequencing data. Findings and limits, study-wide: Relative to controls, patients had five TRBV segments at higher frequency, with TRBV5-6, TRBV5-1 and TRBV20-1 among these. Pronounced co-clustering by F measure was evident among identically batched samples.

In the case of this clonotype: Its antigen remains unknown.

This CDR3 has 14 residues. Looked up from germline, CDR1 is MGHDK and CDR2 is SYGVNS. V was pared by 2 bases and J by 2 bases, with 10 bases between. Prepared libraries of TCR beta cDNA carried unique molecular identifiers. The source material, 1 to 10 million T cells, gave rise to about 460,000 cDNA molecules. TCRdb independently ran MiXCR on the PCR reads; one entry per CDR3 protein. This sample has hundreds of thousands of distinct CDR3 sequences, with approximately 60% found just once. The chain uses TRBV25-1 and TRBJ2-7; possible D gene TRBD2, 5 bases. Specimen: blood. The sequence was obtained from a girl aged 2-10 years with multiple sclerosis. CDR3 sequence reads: CASSEEGGPYEQYF. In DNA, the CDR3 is TGTGCCAGCAGTGAAGAGGGCGGTCCCTACGAGCAGTACTTC.